This T cell receptor beta chain stems from a study of T-cell memory formation after mild COVID-19. V gave up 4 bases and J gave up 0 bases, with 14 bases separating them. This CDR3 is built from 15 residues. The germline CDR1 and CDR2 sequences are DFQATT and SNEGSKA (reference sequence). TCRdb re-called the 5' RACE reads with MiXCR, one entry per CDR3 protein. This table has fewer than 400,000 distinct CDR3 sequences, 10% to 15% appearing once. This clonotype was counted a few times. This chain connects TRBV20-1 to TRBJ2-3; maybe TRBD1 (6 bases). The TCR comes from a young man who had mild COVID-19 (a few samples of this study predate the infection). Cell type and time point are not known. The sample consisted of PBMCs or a T cell subset sorted from them (not recorded which). For the CDR3, the DNA is TGCAGTGCTAACAGGGCTATAACTAGCACAGATACGCAGTATTTT. As protein: CSANRAITSTDTQYF.